This TCR beta chain was found in a study of stem cell transplantation in POMP-related autoinflammatory disease. Study-level background: After transplant, neutrophils and platelets showed 100% graft donor chimerism through one year. Points from the study as a whole: In PRAID patients, the number of distinct TRB V-J gene pairings was restricted.

Only one count was recorded for this clone. Antigen unknown. The germline V and J ends were trimmed by 6 bases and 3 bases, with 17 bases remaining between them. The CDR3 loop spans 15 amino acids. Germline CDR1 is KGHSH and CDR2 is LQKENI. Assay used: immunoSEQ multiplex PCR; TCRdb lists only in-frame clones, some missing. The sample yields some 3,000 clones, about 90% seen once. This chain joins TRBV18 and TRBJ2-5; D remains unclear. This clonotype originated in a human patient with POMP-related autoinflammation and immune dysregulation (PRAID). Certain T cells may be donor cells from the graft. Specimen: CD4+ follicular helper T cells (Tfh) from PBMCs, collected after stem cell transplantation. DNA for the CDR3: TGTGCCAGCTCCCCGTCTCAGGTCCCCGAAGAGACCCAGTACTTC. Its translation: CASSPSQVPEETQYF.